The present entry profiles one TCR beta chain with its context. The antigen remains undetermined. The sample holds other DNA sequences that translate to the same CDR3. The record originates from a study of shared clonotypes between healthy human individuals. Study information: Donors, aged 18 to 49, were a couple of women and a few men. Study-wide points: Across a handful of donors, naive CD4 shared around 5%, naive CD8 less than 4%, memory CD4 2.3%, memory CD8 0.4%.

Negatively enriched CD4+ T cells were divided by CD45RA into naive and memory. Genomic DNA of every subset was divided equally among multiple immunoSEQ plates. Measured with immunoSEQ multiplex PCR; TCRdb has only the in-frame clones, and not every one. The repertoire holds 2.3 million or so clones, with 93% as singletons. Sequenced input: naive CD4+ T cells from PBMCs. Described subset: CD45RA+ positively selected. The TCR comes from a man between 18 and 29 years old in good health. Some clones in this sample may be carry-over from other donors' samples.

CDR3 loop: CASSLSGGTYNEQFF. The DNA for the CDR3 is TGTGCCAGCAGTTTATCCGGGGGAACCTACAATGAGCAGTTCTTC. V is TRBV28 and J is TRBJ2-1; a weak D match, TRBD2 (6 bases). The germline V and J ends were trimmed by 1 base and 2 bases, with 9 bases remaining between them. The CDR3 extends over 15 amino acids. CDR1 is MDHEN, CDR2 SYDVKM, per germline.